Below, one T cell receptor beta chain is given with its context. Its matching antigen is unknown. Other DNA sequences within the sample encode an identical CDR3. The data stem from a study of PD-1 blockade in classical Hodgkin lymphoma. The study, taken as a whole, reports: Significantly greater TCR diversity emerged by C4D1 in CD4+ cells but not CD8+ cells.

Sequencing used immunoSEQ multiplex PCR; TCRdb keeps in-frame clones, though not all of them. The sample gives 20,000 to 25,000 clones, around 80% of which show up once; 6% to 8.5% is in the top ten. V lost 3 bases, J lost 4 bases, and 9 bases lay in between. CDR3 length: 13 residues. Germline V gene sequence: CDR1 SEHNR, CDR2 FQNEAQ (reference sequence). Time point indicated: cycle 4 day 1 (C4D1), after 6 weeks of nivolumab. In every patient, relapse followed autologous stem cell transplantation, while exposure to brentuximab vedotin differed. The receptor's source is a human donor with classical Hodgkin lymphoma. The J gene is TRBJ1-1, the V gene TRBV7-9; D remains unclear. The sample was peripheral blood mononuclear cells (PBMCs), taken before the fourth cycle of nivolumab. The CDR3 is CASSLEGSTEAFF. In DNA, the CDR3 is TGTGCCAGCAGCTTGGAGGGAAGCACTGAAGCTTTCTTT. The full variable domain, in which reference TRBV7-9 and TRBJ1-1 provide the parts outside the CDR3, is DTGVSQNPRHKITKRGQNVTFRCDPISEHNRLYWYRQTLGQGPEFLTYFQNEAQLEKSRLLSDRFSAERPKGSFSTLEIQRTEQGDSAMYLCASSLEGSTEAFFGQGTRLTVV.